This TCR beta chain was profiled in a study of identical twins. TCRdb passed the 5' RACE reads through MiXCR, listing each CDR3 protein once. The sample has approximately 190,000 distinct CDR3 sequences, more than 15% seen once. This clonotype was observed a few times. What it recognizes is unknown. Study findings and constraints: Invariant cells of the MAIT and iNKT types might have partly distorted the zero-insertion analyses. It was out-of-frame TCR alpha sharing in monozygotic twins that models underestimated.

Trimming took 3 bases from V and 10 from J, leaving 19 bases between them. The V gene's germline CDR1 is MNHEY and CDR2 SMNVEV (reference sequence). The CDR3 runs 15 residues. These data were also filed under a second study, of T cells expressing NK-cell markers. That source adds: The dominant NKG2C+ clonotypes represented about 1.0-7.0% of CD8+ T cells in 6 or 7 donors. The CD3+CD56-NKG2C+ fraction was also led by these clonotypes in a few donors.

The sequence was collected from a woman aged 18-30 years in good health. Sequenced material: CD8+ T cells sorted from blood. The chain combines TRBV27 with TRBJ2-1; D may be TRBD2 (6 bases). The CDR3 nucleotides read TGTGCCAGCAGTTTCGGGACTGGGCCCTTAAGGGAGCAGTTCTTC. Amino acid sequence: CASSFGTGPLREQFF.